This is a list of T cell receptor beta chains from one sample in a study of patients and donors after allogeneic stem cell transplantation. TCRdb used MiXCR to reprocess the RT-PCR reads, holding one entry per CDR3 protein. Of about 110,000 distinct CDR3 sequences in the sample, roughly 37% were seen once. Sequenced sample: blood, either unsorted or a sorted T cell fraction (not recorded which). The receptors here all came from a human donor who was either an allogeneic HSCT recipient or a stem cell or donor lymphocyte infusion donor (not recorded which). It is not recorded whose cells these are; they may come from a transplant donor. CDR3s include the opening cysteine and the closing phenylalanine or tryptophan. The D gene is left open where the match is weak. Some rows mark clone size as missing; the rest say once, few, many or name a class of expanded clone.

j_gene: TRBJ1-4
abundance: few
v_gene: TRBV12-3/TRBV12-4
d_gene: .
CDR3nt: TGTGCCAGCAGTTTTGGTCTGATCGATAATGAAAAACTGTTTTTT
CDR3aa: CASSFGLIDNEKLFF

j_gene: TRBJ1-3
abundance: few
v_gene: TRBV4-2
d_gene: .
CDR3nt: TGTGCCAGCAGCCAAGTAGGCGCAGGGGTCGGAAACACCATATATTTT
CDR3aa: CASSQVGAGVGNTIYF

j_gene: TRBJ1-2
abundance: .
v_gene: TRBV5-1
d_gene: .
CDR3nt: TGCGCCAGCAGCTTGGAGGGAGAAAACCCCCCTGGCTACACCTTC
CDR3aa: CASSLEGENPPGYTF

j_gene: TRBJ1-5
abundance: .
v_gene: TRBV20-1
d_gene: TRBD1
CDR3nt: TGCAGTGCCCCGGGACAGGGATCGGTAGGCAATCAGCCCCAGCATTTT
CDR3aa: CSAPGQGSVGNQPQHF

j_gene: TRBJ1-1
abundance: .
v_gene: TRBV4-3
d_gene: TRBD1
CDR3nt: TGCGCCAGCAGCCAACCGGGACAGGGGAGCACTGAAGCTTTCTTT
CDR3aa: CASSQPGQGSTEAFF

j_gene: TRBJ1-1
abundance: .
v_gene: TRBV20-1
d_gene: TRBD1
CDR3nt: TGCAGTGCTCGCCATTTACAGGACAGGGTAGGTCCTGAAGCTTTCTTT
CDR3aa: CSARHLQDRVGPEAFF

j_gene: TRBJ1-5
abundance: few
v_gene: TRBV6-6
d_gene: .
CDR3nt: TGTGCCAGCAGTTTTATCTCCGGACAGCTGGCCAATCAGCCCCAGCATTTT
CDR3aa: CASSFISGQLANQPQHF

j_gene: TRBJ1-1
abundance: few
v_gene: TRBV11-2
d_gene: .
CDR3nt: TGTGCCAGCAGCTTATTCGGGGGGCGTTGGACTGAAGCTTTCTTT
CDR3aa: CASSLFGGRWTEAFF

j_gene: TRBJ2-1
abundance: .
v_gene: TRBV6-2/TRBV6-3
d_gene: .
CDR3nt: TGTGCCAGCAGTCCTTTTCAGGAGGGTTACAATGAGCAGTTCTTC
CDR3aa: CASSPFQEGYNEQFF

j_gene: TRBJ2-2
abundance: .
v_gene: TRBV6-5
d_gene: .
CDR3nt: TGTGCCAGCAGGGTGGCCGGGGAGCTGTTTTTT
CDR3aa: CASRVAGELFF

j_gene: TRBJ2-2
abundance: few
v_gene: TRBV29-1
d_gene: .
CDR3nt: TGCAGCGTTGAAGGAAGCACCGGGGAGCTGTTTTTT
CDR3aa: CSVEGSTGELFF

j_gene: TRBJ1-3
abundance: .
v_gene: TRBV20-1
d_gene: .
CDR3nt: TGCAGTGCTCCCGACAGGTCCGGAAACACCATATATTTT
CDR3aa: CSAPDRSGNTIYF

j_gene: TRBJ2-1
abundance: .
v_gene: TRBV30
d_gene: TRBD2
CDR3nt: TGTGCCTGGAGTGGGCTAGCGGGAGAGCAGTTCTTC
CDR3aa: CAWSGLAGEQFF

j_gene: TRBJ2-2
abundance: few
v_gene: TRBV12-3/TRBV12-4
d_gene: TRBD1
CDR3nt: TGTGCCAGCAGTAAAACAGGGGGGACCGGGGAGCTGTTTTTT
CDR3aa: CASSKTGGTGELFF

j_gene: TRBJ2-1
abundance: .
v_gene: TRBV18
d_gene: TRBD2
CDR3nt: TGTGCCAGCTCACGGGGGGCGGGAGGAATCTACAATGAGCAGTTCTTC
CDR3aa: CASSRGAGGIYNEQFF

j_gene: TRBJ2-2
abundance: .
v_gene: TRBV28
d_gene: .
CDR3nt: TGTGCCAGCACATCACCGGGACTCCCCGGGGAGCTGTTTTTT
CDR3aa: CASTSPGLPGELFF

j_gene: TRBJ2-2
abundance: few
v_gene: TRBV29-1
d_gene: .
CDR3nt: TGCAGCGTTGAACGGGCGACAGGGAGGCCCGGGGAGCTGTTTTTT
CDR3aa: CSVERATGRPGELFF

j_gene: TRBJ2-7
abundance: .
v_gene: TRBV7-9
d_gene: .
CDR3nt: TGTGCCAGCGCTCAACCAGGGGCGACCTACGAGCAGTACTTC
CDR3aa: CASAQPGATYEQYF

j_gene: TRBJ2-3
abundance: .
v_gene: TRBV29-1
d_gene: .
CDR3nt: TGCAGCGTTGAGCAGGGGCCGTCAGATACGCAGTATTTT
CDR3aa: CSVEQGPSDTQYF

j_gene: TRBJ1-5
abundance: .
v_gene: TRBV19
d_gene: .
CDR3nt: TGTGCCAGTAGTGACCCCCCCGCTCGGCCCCAGCATTTT
CDR3aa: CASSDPPARPQHF

j_gene: TRBJ2-3
abundance: .
v_gene: TRBV21-1
d_gene: .
CDR3nt: TGTGCCAGCAGCAATGGGACTAGCGGGAACCACACAGATACGCAGTATTTT
CDR3aa: CASSNGTSGNHTDTQYF

j_gene: TRBJ2-2
abundance: .
v_gene: TRBV6-2/TRBV6-3
d_gene: TRBD1
CDR3nt: TGTGCCAGCAGATACCCTTTGACAGGGGGCTCTAACACCGGGGAGCTGTTTTTT
CDR3aa: CASRYPLTGGSNTGELFF

j_gene: TRBJ1-1
abundance: .
v_gene: TRBV7-6
d_gene: TRBD1
CDR3nt: TGTGCCAGCAGCTCGACAGGGATGAACACTGAAGCTTTCTTT
CDR3aa: CASSSTGMNTEAFF

j_gene: TRBJ1-5
abundance: many
v_gene: TRBV28
d_gene: TRBD1
CDR3nt: TGTGCCAGCAGTCCAAGGACAGGGGGTCAGCCCCAGCATTTT
CDR3aa: CASSPRTGGQPQHF

j_gene: TRBJ2-5
abundance: few
v_gene: TRBV29-1
d_gene: .
CDR3nt: TGCAGCGTTGGAGGGACGGCAAGATTTGAGACCCAGTACTTC
CDR3aa: CSVGGTARFETQYF

j_gene: TRBJ2-1
abundance: .
v_gene: TRBV6-4
d_gene: TRBD2
CDR3nt: TGTGCCAGCAGTGTGTCTAGCGGGAGGGCCGATGAGCAGTTCTTC
CDR3aa: CASSVSSGRADEQFF

j_gene: TRBJ1-1
abundance: .
v_gene: TRBV7-9
d_gene: .
CDR3nt: TGTGCCAGCAGCTTAGTCTGGGGGATGTCGGCTTTCTTT
CDR3aa: CASSLVWGMSAFF

j_gene: TRBJ2-2
abundance: .
v_gene: TRBV28
d_gene: TRBD1
CDR3nt: TGTGCCAGCAGACATCTCGGGACAGGGACCACCGGGGAGCTGTTTTTT
CDR3aa: CASRHLGTGTTGELFF

j_gene: TRBJ2-7
abundance: .
v_gene: TRBV7-9
d_gene: .
CDR3nt: TGTGCCATCGAAGCGGGGACAAACTACGAGCAGTACTTC
CDR3aa: CAIEAGTNYEQYF

j_gene: TRBJ2-4
abundance: .
v_gene: TRBV27
d_gene: TRBD2
CDR3nt: TGTGCCAGCAGTCCTCCTAGCGGGGAGCTTCAAAACATTCAGTACTTC
CDR3aa: CASSPPSGELQNIQYF

j_gene: TRBJ2-3
abundance: few
v_gene: TRBV7-3
d_gene: .
CDR3nt: TGTGCCAGCAGCCCGGGACGCACAGATACGCAGTATTTT
CDR3aa: CASSPGRTDTQYF

j_gene: TRBJ2-1
abundance: .
v_gene: TRBV12-3/TRBV12-4
d_gene: TRBD1
CDR3nt: TGTGCCAGCAGTTTATCCGGGACAGGGCTCAATGAGCAGTTCTTC
CDR3aa: CASSLSGTGLNEQFF

j_gene: TRBJ2-5
abundance: .
v_gene: TRBV29-1
d_gene: .
CDR3nt: TGCAGCGTTGAAACGGGGGAGGCCCAGTACTTC
CDR3aa: CSVETGEAQYF

j_gene: TRBJ1-2
abundance: .
v_gene: TRBV7-9
d_gene: .
CDR3nt: TGTGCCAGCAGCTTAGCCCGGGACACCTATGGCTACACCTTC
CDR3aa: CASSLARDTYGYTF

j_gene: TRBJ1-1
abundance: .
v_gene: TRBV15
d_gene: .
CDR3nt: TGTGCCACCAGCGCCCAGGCGGGTGAGAACACTGAAGCTTTCTTT
CDR3aa: CATSAQAGENTEAFF

j_gene: TRBJ2-1
abundance: .
v_gene: TRBV12-3/TRBV12-4
d_gene: TRBD2
CDR3nt: TGTGCCAGCATCAACTTCCCCTCGCGGGAGAGGTCCTACAATGAGCAGTTCTTC
CDR3aa: CASINFPSRERSYNEQFF

j_gene: TRBJ2-5
abundance: .
v_gene: TRBV28
d_gene: .
CDR3nt: TGTGCCAGCAGTTTATTGCAGTTGTACCAAGAGACCCAGTACTTC
CDR3aa: CASSLLQLYQETQYF

j_gene: TRBJ1-1
abundance: few
v_gene: TRBV29-1
d_gene: .
CDR3nt: TGCAGCGCTGGCCCGGGACGGGAGAACACTGAAGCTTTCTTT
CDR3aa: CSAGPGRENTEAFF

j_gene: TRBJ2-2
abundance: once
v_gene: TRBV27
d_gene: TRBD2
CDR3nt: TGTGCCAGCGGGGACGGGACTAACTCAAACACCGGGGAGCTGTTTTTT
CDR3aa: CASGDGTNSNTGELFF

j_gene: TRBJ2-1
abundance: .
v_gene: TRBV11-2
d_gene: TRBD2
CDR3nt: TGTGCCAGCAGTCCAATTAGCGGGAGGCCCAGGGAGCAGTTCTTC
CDR3aa: CASSPISGRPREQFF

j_gene: TRBJ1-5
abundance: many
v_gene: TRBV6-6
d_gene: TRBD1
CDR3nt: TGTGCCAGCAATGGAGAGACAGGGGGCAATCAGCCCCAGCATTTT
CDR3aa: CASNGETGGNQPQHF

j_gene: TRBJ2-1
abundance: .
v_gene: TRBV27
d_gene: TRBD1
CDR3nt: TGTGCCAGCAGTTGGACAGGGGCCTACAATGAGCAGTTCTTC
CDR3aa: CASSWTGAYNEQFF

j_gene: TRBJ2-5
abundance: .
v_gene: TRBV24-1
d_gene: TRBD1
CDR3nt: TGTGCCACCAGTGAACAGACAGGGGAGACCCAGTACTTC
CDR3aa: CATSEQTGETQYF

j_gene: TRBJ1-6
abundance: few
v_gene: TRBV4-3
d_gene: .
CDR3nt: TGCGCCAGCAGCCACTACGACAGGATTAGCTCCTATAATTCACCCCTCCACTTT
CDR3aa: CASSHYDRISSYNSPLHF

j_gene: TRBJ2-5
abundance: .
v_gene: TRBV18
d_gene: TRBD1
CDR3nt: TGTGCCAGCTCACCCGGACAGGTGATGGAGACCCAGTACTTC
CDR3aa: CASSPGQVMETQYF

j_gene: TRBJ2-2
abundance: .
v_gene: TRBV2
d_gene: .
CDR3nt: TGTGCCAGCAGTGTAGCGCGGGAGCTGTTTTTT
CDR3aa: CASSVARELFF

j_gene: TRBJ1-6
abundance: .
v_gene: TRBV5-1
d_gene: .
CDR3nt: TGCGCCAGCAGCACTGGGAGCTATAATTCACCCCTCCACTTT
CDR3aa: CASSTGSYNSPLHF

j_gene: TRBJ2-5
abundance: few
v_gene: TRBV15
d_gene: TRBD2
CDR3nt: TGTGCCACCAGCAGAGCTAGCGGACAAGAGACCCAGTACTTC
CDR3aa: CATSRASGQETQYF

j_gene: TRBJ2-1
abundance: .
v_gene: TRBV19
d_gene: .
CDR3nt: TGTGCCAGTAGTATAGAAGCGGTCAGGTTCGATGAGCAGTTCTTC
CDR3aa: CASSIEAVRFDEQFF

j_gene: TRBJ1-1
abundance: few
v_gene: TRBV27
d_gene: .
CDR3nt: TGTGCCAGCAGTCCCCTACACAGGAACACTGAAGCTTTCTTT
CDR3aa: CASSPLHRNTEAFF

j_gene: TRBJ1-3
abundance: .
v_gene: TRBV12-3/TRBV12-4
d_gene: .
CDR3nt: TGTGCCAGCAGATGGTACGACCCTGGAAACACCATATATTTT
CDR3aa: CASRWYDPGNTIYF

j_gene: TRBJ2-1
abundance: many
v_gene: TRBV7-9
d_gene: .
CDR3nt: TGTGCCAGCAGCTTAGTGGGAAATGAGCAGTTCTTC
CDR3aa: CASSLVGNEQFF

j_gene: TRBJ1-1
abundance: .
v_gene: TRBV28
d_gene: .
CDR3nt: TGTGCCAGCAGGGTAGTCGGGGCGGAAAACACTGAAGCTTTCTTT
CDR3aa: CASRVVGAENTEAFF

j_gene: TRBJ2-7
abundance: .
v_gene: TRBV30
d_gene: .
CDR3nt: TGTGCCTGGAGTGTAGGTATTTCCTACGAGCAGTACTTC
CDR3aa: CAWSVGISYEQYF

j_gene: TRBJ1-6
abundance: .
v_gene: TRBV24-1
d_gene: TRBD1
CDR3nt: TGTGCCACCAGTGATCCGGGACAGCCGAATTCACCCCTCCACTTT
CDR3aa: CATSDPGQPNSPLHF

j_gene: TRBJ1-1
abundance: .
v_gene: TRBV6-2/TRBV6-3
d_gene: .
CDR3nt: TGTGCCAGCAGTTACTCCCGCGTACGGACCCGGAACACTGAAGCTTTCTTT
CDR3aa: CASSYSRVRTRNTEAFF

j_gene: TRBJ1-3
abundance: few
v_gene: TRBV29-1
d_gene: TRBD1
CDR3nt: TGCAGCGCCAAAGCAGGGGGCTCTGGAAACACCATATATTTT
CDR3aa: CSAKAGGSGNTIYF